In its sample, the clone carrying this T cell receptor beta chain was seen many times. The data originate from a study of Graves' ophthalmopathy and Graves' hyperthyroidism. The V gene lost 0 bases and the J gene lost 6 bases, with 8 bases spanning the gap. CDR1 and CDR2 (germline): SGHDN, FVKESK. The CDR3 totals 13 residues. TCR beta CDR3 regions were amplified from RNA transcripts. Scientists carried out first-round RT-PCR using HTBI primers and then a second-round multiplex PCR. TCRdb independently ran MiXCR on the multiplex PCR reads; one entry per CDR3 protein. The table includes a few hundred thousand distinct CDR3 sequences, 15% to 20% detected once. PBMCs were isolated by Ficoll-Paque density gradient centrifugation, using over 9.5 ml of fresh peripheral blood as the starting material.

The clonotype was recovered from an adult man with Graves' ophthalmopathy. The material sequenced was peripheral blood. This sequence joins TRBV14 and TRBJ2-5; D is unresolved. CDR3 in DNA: TGTGCCAGCAGCCAAGACTCTTTGCAGACCCAGTACTTC. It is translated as CASSQDSLQTQYF.